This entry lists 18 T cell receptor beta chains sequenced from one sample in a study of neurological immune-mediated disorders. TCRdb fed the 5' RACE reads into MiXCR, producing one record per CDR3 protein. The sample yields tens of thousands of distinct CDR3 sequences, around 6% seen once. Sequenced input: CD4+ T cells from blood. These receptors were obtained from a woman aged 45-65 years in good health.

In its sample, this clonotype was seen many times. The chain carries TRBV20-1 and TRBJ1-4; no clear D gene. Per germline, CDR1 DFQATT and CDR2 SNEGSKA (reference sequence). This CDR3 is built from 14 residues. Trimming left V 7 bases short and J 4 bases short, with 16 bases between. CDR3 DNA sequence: TGCAGTGTTAGTACGACTCTCGATAATGAAAAACTGTTTTTT. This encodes CSVSTTLDNEKLFF.

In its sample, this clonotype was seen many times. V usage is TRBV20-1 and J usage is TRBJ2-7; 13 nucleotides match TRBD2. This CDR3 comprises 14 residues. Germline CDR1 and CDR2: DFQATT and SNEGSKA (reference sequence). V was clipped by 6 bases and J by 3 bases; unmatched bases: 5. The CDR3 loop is CSATGTSGNYEQYF. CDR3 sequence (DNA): TGCAGTGCAACCGGGACTAGCGGGAACTACGAGCAGTACTTC.

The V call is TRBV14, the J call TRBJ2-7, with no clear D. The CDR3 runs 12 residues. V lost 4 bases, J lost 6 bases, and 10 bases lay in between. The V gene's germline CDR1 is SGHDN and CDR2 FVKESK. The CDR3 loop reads CASSPAALEQYF. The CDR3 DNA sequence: TGTGCCAGCAGCCCAGCCGCCCTCGAGCAGTACTTC.

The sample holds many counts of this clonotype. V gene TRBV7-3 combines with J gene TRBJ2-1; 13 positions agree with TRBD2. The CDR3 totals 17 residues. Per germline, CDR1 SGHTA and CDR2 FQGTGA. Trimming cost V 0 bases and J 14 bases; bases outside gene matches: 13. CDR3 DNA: TGTGCCAGCAGCTTAACGCGGGGTGGACTAGCGGGAGAGTCTAAGTTCTTC. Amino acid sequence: CASSLTRGGLAGESKFF.

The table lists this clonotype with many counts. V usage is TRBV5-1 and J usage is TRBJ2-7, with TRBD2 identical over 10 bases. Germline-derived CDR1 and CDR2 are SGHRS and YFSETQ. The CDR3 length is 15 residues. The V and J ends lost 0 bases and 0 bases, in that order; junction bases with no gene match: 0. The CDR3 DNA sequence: TGCGCCAGCAGCTTGGGACTAGCGGGCTCCTACGAGCAGTACTTC. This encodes CASSLGLAGSYEQYF. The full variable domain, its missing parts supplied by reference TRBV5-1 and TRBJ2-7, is KAGVTQTPRYLIKTRGQQVTLSCSPISGHRSVSWYQQTPGQGLQFLFEYFSETQRNKGNFPGRFSGRQFSNSRSEMNVSTLELGDSALYLCASSLGLAGSYEQYFGPGTRLTVT.

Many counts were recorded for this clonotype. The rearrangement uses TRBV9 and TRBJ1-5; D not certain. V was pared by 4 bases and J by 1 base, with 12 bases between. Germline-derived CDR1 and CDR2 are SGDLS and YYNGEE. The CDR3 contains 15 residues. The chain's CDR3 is CASSPRAGSNQPQHF. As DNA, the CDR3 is TGTGCCAGCAGCCCCCGTGCGGGAAGCAATCAGCCCCAGCATTTT.

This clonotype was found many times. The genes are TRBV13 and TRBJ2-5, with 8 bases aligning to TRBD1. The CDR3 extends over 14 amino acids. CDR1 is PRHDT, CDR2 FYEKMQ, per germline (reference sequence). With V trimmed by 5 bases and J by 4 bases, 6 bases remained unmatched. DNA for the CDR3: TGTGCCAGCAGCCTTCACACAGGGGGAGAGACCCAGTACTTC. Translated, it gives CASSLHTGGETQYF.

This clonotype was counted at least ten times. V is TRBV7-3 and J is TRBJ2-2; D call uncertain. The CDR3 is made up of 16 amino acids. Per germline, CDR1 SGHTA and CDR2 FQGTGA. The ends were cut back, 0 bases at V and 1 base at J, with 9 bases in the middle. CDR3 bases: TGTGCCAGCAGCTTAACGAAGGTCAGGAACACCGGGGAGCTGTTTTTT. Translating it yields CASSLTKVRNTGELFF.

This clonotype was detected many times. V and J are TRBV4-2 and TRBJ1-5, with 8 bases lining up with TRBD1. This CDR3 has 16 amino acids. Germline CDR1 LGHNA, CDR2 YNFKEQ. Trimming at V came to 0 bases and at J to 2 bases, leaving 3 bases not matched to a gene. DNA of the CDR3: TGTGCCAGCAGCCAAGAGACAGGGGTGGGCAATCAGCCCCAGCATTTT. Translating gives CASSQETGVGNQPQHF.

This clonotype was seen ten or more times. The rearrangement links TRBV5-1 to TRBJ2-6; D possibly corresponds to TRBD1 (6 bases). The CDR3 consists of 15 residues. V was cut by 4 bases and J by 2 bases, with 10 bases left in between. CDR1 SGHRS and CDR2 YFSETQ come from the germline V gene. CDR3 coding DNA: TGCGCCAGCAGCAAACAGGGCCCTGGGGCCAACGTCCTGACTTTC. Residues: CASSKQGPGANVLTF.

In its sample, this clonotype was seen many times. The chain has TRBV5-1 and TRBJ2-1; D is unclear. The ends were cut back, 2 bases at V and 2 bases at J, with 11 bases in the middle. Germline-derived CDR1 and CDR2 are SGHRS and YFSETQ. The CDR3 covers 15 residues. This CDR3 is CASSFSDPPYNEQFF. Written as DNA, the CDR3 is TGCGCCAGCAGCTTTTCAGATCCTCCCTACAATGAGCAGTTCTTC.

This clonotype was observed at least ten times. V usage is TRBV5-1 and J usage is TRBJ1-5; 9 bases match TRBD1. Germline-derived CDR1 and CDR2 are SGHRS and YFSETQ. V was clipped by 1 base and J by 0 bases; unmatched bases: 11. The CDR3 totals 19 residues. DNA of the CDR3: TGCGCCAGCAGCTTGAACCCGGTAGGGACAGGGCCTAGCAATCAGCCCCAGCATTTT. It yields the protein CASSLNPVGTGPSNQPQHF.

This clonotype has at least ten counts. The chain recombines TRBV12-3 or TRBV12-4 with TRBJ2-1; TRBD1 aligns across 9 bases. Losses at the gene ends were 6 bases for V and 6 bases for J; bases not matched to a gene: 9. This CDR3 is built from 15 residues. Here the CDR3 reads CASRQTGGLGNEQFF. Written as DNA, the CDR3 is TGTGCCAGCAGGCAAACAGGGGGCCTCGGCAATGAGCAGTTCTTC.

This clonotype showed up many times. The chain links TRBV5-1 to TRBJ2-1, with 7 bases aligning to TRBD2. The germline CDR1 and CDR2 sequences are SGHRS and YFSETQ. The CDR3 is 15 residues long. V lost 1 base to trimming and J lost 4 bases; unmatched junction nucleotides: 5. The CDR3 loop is CASSLPGTKYNEQFF. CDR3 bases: TGCGCCAGCAGCTTGCCCGGGACTAAGTACAATGAGCAGTTCTTC.

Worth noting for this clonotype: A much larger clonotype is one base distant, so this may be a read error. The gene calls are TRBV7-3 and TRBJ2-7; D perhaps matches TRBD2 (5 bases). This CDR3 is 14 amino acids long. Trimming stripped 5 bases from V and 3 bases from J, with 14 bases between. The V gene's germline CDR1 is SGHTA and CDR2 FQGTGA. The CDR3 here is CASSPGKGGYEQYF. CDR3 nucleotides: TGTGCCAGCAGCCCCGGGAAAGGAGGCTACGAGCAGTACTTC.

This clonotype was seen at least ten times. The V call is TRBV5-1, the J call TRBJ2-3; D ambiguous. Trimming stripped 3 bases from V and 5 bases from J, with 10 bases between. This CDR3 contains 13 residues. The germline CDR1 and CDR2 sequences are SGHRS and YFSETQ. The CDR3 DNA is TGCGCCAGCAGCTACCGAATGGGAGATACGCAGTATTTT. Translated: CASSYRMGDTQYF.

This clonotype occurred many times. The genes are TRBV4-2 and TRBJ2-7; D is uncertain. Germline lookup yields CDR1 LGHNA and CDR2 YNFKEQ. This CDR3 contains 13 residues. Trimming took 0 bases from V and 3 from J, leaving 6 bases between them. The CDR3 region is CASSQDLFYEQYF. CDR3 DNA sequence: TGTGCCAGCAGCCAAGATTTGTTCTACGAGCAGTACTTC.

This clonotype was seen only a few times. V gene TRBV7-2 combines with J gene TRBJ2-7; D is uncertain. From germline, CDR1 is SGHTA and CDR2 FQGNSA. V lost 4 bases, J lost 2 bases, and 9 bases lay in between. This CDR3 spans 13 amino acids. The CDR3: CASSSQPAYEQYF. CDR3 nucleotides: TGTGCCAGCAGCTCCCAACCCGCCTACGAGCAGTACTTC.